These 9 T cell receptor beta chains originate from one sample sequenced in a study of cytomegalovirus exposure and HLA in healthy donors. 13 Jbeta primers and 60 Vbeta primers were used for the PCR. Sequencing used immunoSEQ multiplex PCR; TCRdb keeps in-frame clones, though not all of them. The data show about 140,000 clones, with 60% to 75% seen just once and about 7% held by the top ten. The sample was PBMCs. All receptors derive from a young man in good health and CMV-seronegative.

In its sample, this clone was seen once. At one boundary the junction diverges from the germline segment, which might be a read error. This rearrangement joins TRBV5-6 to TRBJ2-6; D is perhaps TRBD1 (5 bases). CDR1 is SGHDT and CDR2 is YYEEEE in the germline V gene. This CDR3 comprises 15 residues. CDR3 DNA: TGTGCCAGCAGCTCGGAGATCTCTGGGGCCAACGGCCTGACTTTC. This encodes CASSSEISGANGLTF.

This rearrangement joins TRBV10-3 to TRBJ1-3, with D perhaps matching TRBD1 (6 bases). This CDR3 contains 18 residues. CDR1 and CDR2 from the germline V gene are ENHRY and SYGVKD. The germline V and J ends were trimmed by 11 bases and 0 bases, with 26 bases remaining between them. The CDR3 bases are TGTGCCGCCCAGAGACAGGTGCCCTTACCTAGCTCTGGAAACACCATATATTTT. This translates into CAAQRQVPLPSSGNTIYF.

V usage is TRBV5-1 and J usage is TRBJ2-7; D may be TRBD1 (5 bases). CDR1 is SGHRS, CDR2 YFSETQ, per germline. V shed 1 base and J shed 2 bases, with 10 bases lying between them. The CDR3 has 14 residues. The CDR3 DNA follows: TGCGCCAGCAGCTTGCAACAGGCCACCTACGAGCAGTACTTC. This encodes CASSLQQATYEQYF.

The chain uses TRBV10-3 and TRBJ2-1; 9 bases are shared with TRBD1. CDR3 size: 14 residues. With 11 bases clipped from V and 4 bases from J, the junction kept 9 bases outside the gene matches. Germline V lookup: CDR1 ENHRY, CDR2 SYGVKD. CDR3: CAVNRDRDYNEQFF. CDR3 in DNA: TGTGCCGTTAACCGGGACAGGGATTACAATGAGCAGTTCTTC.

This sequence joins TRBV27 and TRBJ2-5, with 8 bases fitting TRBD1. The CDR3 has 16 residues. CDR1 MNHEY and CDR2 SMNVEV come from the germline V gene (reference sequence). Unmatched junction bases numbered 8, after V lost 5 bases and J lost 0 bases. CDR3 sequence (DNA): TGTGCCAGCAGTCCAATACAGGGGGAGTACCAAGAGACCCAGTACTTC. Protein: CASSPIQGEYQETQYF.

The chain carries TRBV4-1 and TRBJ2-1; 7 bases agree with TRBD2. Per germline, CDR1 MGHRA and CDR2 YSYEKL. V gave up 0 bases and J gave up 3 bases; unmatched junction bases: 8. The CDR3 runs 17 residues. CDR3 in amino acids: CASSQESMGGGYNEQFF. The DNA for the CDR3 is TGCGCCAGCAGCCAAGAGTCTATGGGGGGGGGCTACAATGAGCAGTTCTTC.

V and J are TRBV4-2 and TRBJ2-5; 13 positions agree with TRBD2. The CDR3 is 16 amino acids. In germline, CDR1 is LGHNA, CDR2 YNFKEQ. Trimming removed 3 bases from V and 7 bases from J; junction bases left unmatched: 8. CDR3 DNA: TGTGCCAGCAGCCAGGGACTAGCGGGACCCCTCGGGACCCAGTACTTC. Protein: CASSQGLAGPLGTQYF.

A remark on this clone: A read error may be the cause here, since a much bigger clone is one base away. The rearrangement joins TRBV6-1 to TRBJ1-4, with no clear D. Per germline, CDR1 MNHNS and CDR2 SASEGT. This CDR3 has 13 amino acids. The ends were cut back, 5 bases at V and 14 bases at J, with 18 bases in the middle. CDR3 amino acids: CASSQDFNSRLFF. CDR3 nucleotides: TGTGCCAGCAGTCAAGACTTCAACTCTCGTCTGTTTTTT.

This chain links TRBV11-2 with TRBJ1-4; 9 nucleotides match TRBD1. Unmatched junction bases numbered 18, after V lost 6 bases and J lost 4 bases. The CDR3 extends over 19 amino acids. The germline V gene has CDR1 SGHAT and CDR2 FQNNGV. The CDR3 bases are TGTGCCAGCAGTCTACTGACGGGACAGGGACTTGAGAGTAATGAAAAACTGTTTTTT. Protein: CASSLLTGQGLESNEKLFF.